These 10 T cell receptor beta chains were all obtained from the same sample, sequenced in a study of cytomegalovirus exposure and HLA in healthy donors. PCR employed 60 Vbeta and 13 Jbeta primers. Produced via immunoSEQ multiplex PCR; TCRdb's table is partial and in-frame only. The data hold approximately 100,000 clones, with roughly 70% observed a single time. Sequencing was done on a sample of PBMCs. The receptors stem from a man aged 40-50 years in good health and CMV-seronegative.

In its sample, this clone was seen a few times. This chain uses TRBV6-1 with TRBJ2-5, with 7 nucleotides matching TRBD2. CDR1 is MNHNS, CDR2 SASEGT, per germline. The CDR3 consists of 12 residues. Trimming took 8 bases from V and 5 from J; bases not matched to a gene: 5. The CDR3 nucleotides read TGTGCCAGCTGTTTGGGGGGGGAGACCCAGTACTTC. Protein sequence: CASCLGGETQYF.

V and J are TRBV7-3 and TRBJ2-1, with 11 bases identical to TRBD1. Germline values: CDR1 SGHTA, CDR2 FQGTGA. The V and J ends lost 5 bases and 3 bases, in that order; junction bases with no gene match: 9. This CDR3 has 17 residues. The CDR3 here is CASSTLTGTGGYNEQFF. CDR3 in DNA: TGTGCCAGCAGCACACTAACCGGGACAGGGGGCTACAATGAGCAGTTCTTC.

This clone was picked up a small number of times. This chain joins TRBV5-1 and TRBJ2-3; TRBD2 matches at 11 bases. Germline CDR1 SGHRS, CDR2 YFSETQ. V lost 0 bases, J lost 5 bases, and 5 bases stayed unmatched. The CDR3 length is 16 residues. CDR3 region: CASSLALAGGVDTQYF. Written as DNA, the CDR3 is TGCGCCAGCAGCTTGGCCCTAGCGGGGGGCGTAGATACGCAGTATTTT.

V is TRBV28 and J is TRBJ2-2; D unresolved. Trimming removed 3 bases at V and 5 bases at J, with 4 bases between. The germline CDR1 and CDR2 sequences are MDHEN and SYDVKM. The CDR3 has 12 residues. CDR3 bases: TGTGCCAGCAGTTTGCGGACCGGGGAGCTGTTTTTT. Protein: CASSLRTGELFF.

This clone was observed a single time. This chain joins TRBV19 and TRBJ1-1; no definite D call. This CDR3 is 13 amino acids long. Trimming cost V 8 bases and J 1 base, with 11 bases left between them. The germline V gene encodes CDR1 LNHDA and CDR2 SQIVND (reference sequence). The CDR3 here is CASRRQTNTEAFF. The DNA of the CDR3 is TGTGCCAGTCGGCGACAAACGAACACTGAAGCTTTCTTT.

This clone turned up a few times. The chain uses TRBV6-5 and TRBJ2-5; D may be TRBD2 (6 bases). This CDR3 has 14 residues. V was pared by 5 bases and J by 4 bases, with 14 bases between. The germline V gene encodes CDR1 MNHEY and CDR2 SVGAGI. CDR3 bases: TGTGCCAGCAGTGAAGGAGGGATCCGAGAGACCCAGTACTTC. Translated: CASSEGGIRETQYF.

The chain carries TRBV5-1 and TRBJ2-1; 12 bases map to TRBD1. Germline V gives CDR1 SGHRS, CDR2 YFSETQ. The junction had 10 bases not matched to a gene; V was cut back by 8 bases and J by 10 bases. This CDR3 is built from 14 residues. The CDR3 here is CASSPGTGGQEQFF. CDR3 DNA sequence: TGCGCCAGTAGCCCCGGGACAGGGGGCCAAGAGCAGTTCTTC.

This chain joins TRBV2 and TRBJ2-5; D is unclear. Per germline, CDR1 SNHLY and CDR2 FYNNEI. The CDR3 sequence is 14 residues long. V lost 1 base to trimming and J lost 4 bases, with 10 bases between them. The CDR3 nucleotides read TGTGCCAGCAGTGAAGTAGGCTCGGGAGAGACCCAGTACTTC. The encoded protein is CASSEVGSGETQYF.

The chain joins TRBV4-2 to TRBJ2-5; 10 nucleotides match TRBD1. The CDR3 has 16 amino acids. The germline CDR1 and CDR2 sequences are LGHNA and YNFKEQ. With V trimmed by 4 bases and J by 11 bases, 16 bases remained unmatched. CDR3 in amino acids: CASSLDPGQGTEEQYF. CDR3 nucleotides: TGTGCCAGCAGCCTAGATCCGGGACAGGGGACGGAAGAGCAGTACTTC.

The rearrangement uses TRBV29-1 and TRBJ1-1; 11 bases map to TRBD1. CDR3 length equals 15 residues. In germline, CDR1 is SQVTM, CDR2 ANQGSEA. Germline trimming cut 7 bases from V and 0 bases from J; bases unmatched to any gene: 7. CDR3 sequence: CSGHGTGGMNTEAFF. The CDR3 DNA reads as TGCAGCGGCCACGGGACAGGGGGTATGAACACTGAAGCTTTCTTT.